These 23 T cell receptor beta chains originate from one sample sequenced in a study of shared clonotypes between healthy human individuals. The data were produced by immunoSEQ multiplex PCR, yet TCRdb's version contains in-frame clones alone and is incomplete. The repertoire holds approximately 2,200,000 clones, with 85% to 95% as singletons. CD8 cells classed as naive were CD45RO-negative and positively selected for CCR7, excluding terminally differentiated effector memory CD45RA+ cells. Sequencing input: naive CD8+ T cells from PBMCs. The receptors shown here come from a man between 18 and 35 years old in good health. Some clones in this sample may be carry-over from other donors' samples.

A single count supports this clone. V usage is TRBV2 and J usage is TRBJ2-1; 8 bases are shared with TRBD2. The CDR3 has 16 amino acids. V lost 7 bases to trimming and J lost 8 bases; unmatched junction nucleotides: 16. Germline V gene sequence: CDR1 SNHLY, CDR2 FYNNEI. CDR3: CASKRGFLAGLDEQFF. CDR3 sequence (DNA): TGTGCCAGCAAAAGGGGCTTCCTAGCGGGTTTGGATGAGCAGTTCTTC.

V usage is TRBV13 and J usage is TRBJ2-7, with a tentative D call TRBD1 (5 bases). Germline loops: CDR1 PRHDT, CDR2 FYEKMQ (reference sequence). The CDR3 has 12 amino acids. V was pared by 1 base and J by 5 bases, with 6 bases between. As DNA, the CDR3 is TGTGCCAGCAGCTTAGCAGGGAACGAGCAGTACTTC. This codes for CASSLAGNEQYF.

This rearrangement joins TRBV14 to TRBJ1-2; a possible D gene is TRBD1 (6 bases). V shed 6 bases and J shed 4 bases, with 15 bases lying between them. The CDR3 extends over 14 amino acids. Germline CDR1 and CDR2: SGHDN and FVKESK. For the CDR3, the DNA is TGTGCCAGCAGTCCGGACAGAACCGTCTATGGCTACACCTTC. This encodes CASSPDRTVYGYTF.

The chain recombines TRBV19 with TRBJ1-3; D unresolved. Trimming stripped 6 bases from V and 0 bases from J, with 9 bases between. The CDR3 length is 14 residues. In germline, CDR1 is LNHDA, CDR2 SQIVND (reference sequence). In DNA form, the CDR3 reads TGTGCCAGTAGCCTGAGCCCCTCTGGAAACACCATATATTTT. It specifies CASSLSPSGNTIYF.

This rearrangement joins TRBV9 to TRBJ1-1; possible D gene TRBD1, 6 bases. Germline loops: CDR1 SGDLS, CDR2 YYNGEE. The CDR3 is 18 amino acids. V dropped 3 bases and J dropped 1 base, with 22 bases sitting between them. For the CDR3, the DNA is TGTGCCAGCAGCGACGGCTTACAGGGAACTCGTCCGAACACTGAAGCTTTCTTT. Amino acids: CASSDGLQGTRPNTEAFF.

V usage is TRBV28 and J usage is TRBJ1-1; 10 bases are shared with TRBD1. Germline V gene lookup returns CDR1 MDHEN and CDR2 SYDVKM. After removal of 5 bases from V and 3 bases from J, the junction contained 6 bases not matched to a gene. The CDR3 is made up of 15 amino acids. The CDR3 is CASSGTGEEDTEAFF. The CDR3 DNA sequence: TGTGCCAGCAGTGGGACAGGGGAAGAGGACACTGAAGCTTTCTTT.

There are a few counts of this clone. This chain links TRBV27 with TRBJ1-2; no clear D. This CDR3 contains 15 residues. Germline CDR1 and CDR2: MNHEY and SMNVEV (reference sequence). Trimming shortened V by 6 bases and J by 4 bases, and 18 bases separated the two germline ends. The CDR3 DNA reads TGTGCCAGCAGCCCCAGGAGGAGCCATCCCTATGGCTACACCTTC. This sequence encodes CASSPRRSHPYGYTF.

J is TRBJ2-3 and V is TRBV30; unclear D gene. The CDR3 runs to 14 residues. The V gene's germline CDR1 is GTSNPN and CDR2 SVGIG (reference sequence). V was trimmed by 5 bases and J by 7 bases, leaving 19 bases between them. The CDR3 DNA reads TGTGCCTGGCAGACACTTCTTGGGCCTAATACGCAGTATTTT. Protein product: CAWQTLLGPNTQYF. The variable domain in full, with the rest retrieved from reference TRBV30 and TRBJ2-3, is SQTIHQWPATLVQPVGSPLSLECTVEGTSNPNLYWYRQAAGRGLQLLFYSVGIGQISSEVPQNLSASRPQDRQFILSSKKLLLSDSGFYLCAWQTLLGPNTQYFGPGTRLTVL.

CDR3 DNA sequence: TGTGCCTGGAAAGAGGCGGGGGTTGAGCAGTTCTTC. The encoded protein is CAWKEAGVEQFF. The rearrangement joins TRBV30 to TRBJ2-1, with TRBD2 matching over 7 bases. From germline, CDR1 is GTSNPN and CDR2 SVGIG (reference sequence). V dropped 4 bases and J dropped 9; count of bases not matched to a gene: 6. The CDR3 contains 12 residues.

The chain couples TRBV4-1 to TRBJ2-3; D might be TRBD2 (5 bases). The CDR3 is made up of 14 amino acids. Germline V gives CDR1 MGHRA, CDR2 YSYEKL. Trimming took 2 bases from V and 6 from J, leaving 12 bases between them. CDR3 protein: CASSQPAPGDTQYF. The CDR3 nucleotides read TGCGCCAGCAGCCAACCGGCCCCGGGGGATACGCAGTATTTT.

The J gene is TRBJ2-1, the V gene TRBV6-5; D is uncertain. The CDR3 has 15 residues. Looked up from germline, CDR1 is MNHEY and CDR2 is SVGAGI. The V and J ends lost 5 bases and 5 bases respectively, with 16 bases between them. The CDR3 DNA reads as TGTGCCAGCAGTCCGACTCAGGTGTCGGACAATGAGCAGTTCTTC. It is translated as CASSPTQVSDNEQFF.

The chain joins TRBV5-1 to TRBJ2-3, with D possibly called TRBD1 or TRBD2 (5 bases each). The length of the CDR3 is 11 residues. CDR1 SGHRS and CDR2 YFSETQ come from the germline V gene. Trimming cost V 4 bases and J 9 bases, with 9 bases left between them. DNA of the CDR3: TGCGCCAGCAGCAGTGGGACCACGCAGTATTTT. Amino acids: CASSSGTTQYF.

This chain links TRBV7-3 with TRBJ2-2; tentatively, D is TRBD2 (6 bases). The CDR3 totals 14 residues. CDR1 and CDR2 (germline): SGHTA, FQGTGA. V lost 5 bases to trimming and J lost 6 bases, with 13 bases between them. The CDR3 DNA sequence: TGTGCCAGCAGCATCGGGAGCCTCCCCGGGGAGCTGTTTTTT. Its translation: CASSIGSLPGELFF.

The V call is TRBV7-8, the J call TRBJ1-3; D gene unclear. Germline V gene sequence: CDR1 SGHVS, CDR2 FQNEAQ. V lost 0 bases and J lost 0, with 9 bases in between. The CDR3 length is 16 residues. As DNA, the CDR3 is TGTGCCAGCAGCTTAGCGGTCAGACCCTCTGGAAACACCATATATTTT. It is translated as CASSLAVRPSGNTIYF.

The chain joins TRBV5-1 to TRBJ2-7; D uncertain. Germline CDR1 is SGHRS and CDR2 is YFSETQ. V was trimmed by 1 base and J by 6 bases, leaving 17 bases between them. The CDR3 contains 15 residues. DNA of the CDR3: TGCGCCAGCAGCTTGAGGCCAGGTGCTGACGGCGAGCAGTACTTC. It encodes CASSLRPGADGEQYF.

The chain recombines TRBV7-9 with TRBJ1-2; D gene ambiguous. The CDR3 contains 11 residues. In germline, CDR1 is SEHNR, CDR2 FQNEAQ (reference sequence). The V gene lost 7 bases and the J gene lost 7 bases, with 10 bases spanning the gap. Written as DNA, the CDR3 is TGTGCCAGCACAATTTTGGGTGGCTACACCTTC. Protein product: CASTILGGYTF.

The genes are TRBV6-1 and TRBJ1-2; D is unresolved. V was cut by 0 bases and J by 2 bases, with 10 bases left in between. There are 15 residues in the CDR3. Germline V gene sequence: CDR1 MNHNS, CDR2 SASEGT. The DNA of the CDR3 is TGTGCCAGCAGTGAAGCCCAGACGGTCAACTATGGCTACACCTTC. Amino acids: CASSEAQTVNYGYTF.

The chain combines TRBV12-5 with TRBJ2-5; D is uncertain. The CDR3 has 13 residues. Per germline, CDR1 LGHNT and CDR2 FRNRAP. The ends were cut back, 5 bases at V and 2 bases at J, with 9 bases in the middle. The chain's CDR3 is CASGRHRQETQYF. In DNA, the CDR3 is TGTGCTAGTGGTCGACACCGGCAAGAGACCCAGTACTTC.

The chain combines TRBV7-2 with TRBJ2-7; 11 bases line up with TRBD2. CDR1 SGHTA and CDR2 FQGNSA come from the germline V gene. The CDR3 is 17 amino acids. V was pared by 1 base and J by 1 base, with 6 bases of the junction left unmatched. The CDR3 region is CASSLGVAGGKSYEQYF. The CDR3 DNA sequence: TGTGCCAGCAGCTTAGGGGTAGCGGGAGGGAAATCCTACGAGCAGTACTTC.

The chain joins TRBV19 to TRBJ1-2; possibly TRBD1 for D (5 bases). CDR3 length: 14 residues. The ends were cut back, 3 bases at V and 7 bases at J, with 15 bases in the middle. The germline V gene has CDR1 LNHDA and CDR2 SQIVND (reference sequence). Here the CDR3 reads CASSIEFRERGYTF. CDR3 nucleotides: TGTGCCAGTAGTATTGAGTTCAGGGAACGTGGCTACACCTTC.

The CDR3, as DNA: TGTGCCAGCAGCCCGAACTGGGACATTTCCTACGAGCAGTACTTC. Amino acid sequence: CASSPNWDISYEQYF. The V and J genes are TRBV13 and TRBJ2-7; maybe TRBD1 (6 bases). Germline CDR1 PRHDT, CDR2 FYEKMQ (reference sequence). The CDR3 covers 15 residues. V was clipped by 5 bases and J by 1 base, with 15 bases between them.

The rearrangement uses TRBV6-6 and TRBJ2-2, with 7 nucleotides matching TRBD2. The CDR3 has 15 residues. CDR1 is MNHNY and CDR2 is SVGAGI in the germline V gene (reference sequence). V lost 7 bases to trimming and J lost 4 bases; unmatched junction nucleotides: 9. As DNA, the CDR3 is TGTGCCAGCAACTACGGTGGGGAGGGCACCGGGGAGCTGTTTTTT. It yields the protein CASNYGGEGTGELFF.

The CDR3 loop reads CASSFSGAGNQPQHF. CDR3 bases: TGTGCCAGCAGTTTTTCAGGGGCGGGCAATCAGCCCCAGCATTTT. The chain employs TRBV27 and TRBJ1-5, with a possible D match to TRBD1 (6 bases). In germline, CDR1 is MNHEY, CDR2 SMNVEV (reference sequence). V lost 3 bases, J lost 2 bases, and 11 bases lay in between. The CDR3 spans 15 residues.